The rows below give T cell receptor beta chains drawn from one sample of a study of blood T cell repertoires in COVID-19. Profiled with immunoSEQ multiplex PCR; TCRdb holds only in-frame clones, not every one. Of 150,000 to 200,000 clones listed, 75% to 85% are singletons. Material for sequencing was peripheral blood. These receptors were collected from a woman aged 40 to 50 with COVID-19, enrolled during active disease. The CDR3 runs from the conserved cysteine through the conserved F or W. Rows give clone size only sometimes, using once, few, many, or a class for an expanded clone.

v_gene	abundance	j_gene	CDR3aa
TRBV5-8	once	TRBJ2-6	CASNLRAGANVLTF
TRBV3-1/TRBV3-2	NA	TRBJ1-1	CASSHSLGHTEAFF
TRBV11-3	few	TRBJ2-7	CASYRAYEQYF
TRBV2	NA	TRBJ1-6	CASSGRDRISPLHF
TRBV5-6	few	TRBJ1-2	CASSAGTGGHGYTF
TRBV5-1	few	TRBJ2-1	CASSLWWEGSWSAGDNEQFF
TRBV11-2	NA	TRBJ1-6	CASSVERGNSPLHF
TRBV19	NA	TRBJ1-1	CASSMVGGFTEAFF
TRBV15	NA	TRBJ1-1	CATSRGDKEGTEAFF
TRBV21-1	NA	TRBJ2-5	CASNSGRDVEETQYF
TRBV3-1/TRBV3-2	NA	TRBJ2-7	CASSQYGTINYEQYF
TRBV2	NA	TRBJ2-7	CASKGTNSGEQYF
TRBV2	NA	TRBJ2-7	CASRGFRNRPYEQYF
TRBV7-8	NA	TRBJ2-3	CASSLTSGASTDTQYF
TRBV3-1/TRBV3-2	NA	TRBJ1-3	CASSQDRGENSGNTIYF
TRBV4-1	NA	TRBJ2-1	CASSHGPTGYNEQFF
TRBV29-1	NA	TRBJ1-2	CSVWGQSGYTF
TRBV5-4	once	TRBJ1-3	CASSLNTGSSGNTIYF
TRBV18	NA	TRBJ1-2	CASSPRTGGYGYTF
TRBV18	NA	TRBJ1-6	CASSPGRVDNSPLHF